The T cell receptor (beta chain) described here comes from a study of CD8 T cells in ankylosing spondylitis. Losses at the gene ends were 6 bases for V and 3 bases for J; bases not matched to a gene: 14. Germline V gene sequence: CDR1 DFQATT, CDR2 SNEGSKA (reference sequence). The CDR3 runs 15 residues. TCRdb re-analysed the 5' RACE reads in MiXCR, keeping a single row per CDR3 protein. Here the sample spans about 240,000 distinct CDR3 sequences, about 11% being singletons. Study results and limitations: Peripheral blood held disease-linked clones only at relatively low frequency, and these were CD8+. Significant enrichment of disease-linked clones was reportedly seen in matched ankylosing spondylitis synovial fluid.

With respect to this clonotype: Antigen: not known.

The chain uses TRBV20-1 and TRBJ2-7; TRBD1 agrees at 7 bases. This TCR was recovered from a male donor with ankylosing spondylitis or in good health (not recorded which). Material: blood, either unsorted or a sorted T cell fraction (not recorded which). CDR3: CSATRTGTAYYEQYF. CDR3 bases: TGCAGTGCAACCCGGACCGGGACAGCCTACTACGAGCAGTACTTC.